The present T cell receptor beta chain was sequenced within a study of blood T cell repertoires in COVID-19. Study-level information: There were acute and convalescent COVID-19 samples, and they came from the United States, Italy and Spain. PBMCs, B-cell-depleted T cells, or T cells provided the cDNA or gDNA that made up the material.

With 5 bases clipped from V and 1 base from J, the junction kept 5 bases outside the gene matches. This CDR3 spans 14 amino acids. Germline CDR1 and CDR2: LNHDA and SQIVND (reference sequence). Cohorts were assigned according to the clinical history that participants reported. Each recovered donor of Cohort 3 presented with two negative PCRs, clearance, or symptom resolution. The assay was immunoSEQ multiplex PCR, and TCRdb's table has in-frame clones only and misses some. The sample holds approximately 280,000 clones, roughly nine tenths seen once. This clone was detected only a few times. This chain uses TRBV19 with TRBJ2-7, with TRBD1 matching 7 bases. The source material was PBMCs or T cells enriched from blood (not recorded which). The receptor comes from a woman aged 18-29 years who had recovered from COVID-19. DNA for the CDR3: TGTGCCAGTAGTTCGCCAGGGGGTTCCTACGAGCAGTACTTC. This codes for CASSSPGGSYEQYF.